The T cell receptor (beta chain) described here comes from a study of brain T cells in children with intractable seizures. Study-level findings and limits: Patients' HCMV serostatus was unknown; virus specificity rests on CDR3 similarity alone.

V was pared by 1 base and J by 8 bases, with 8 bases between. From germline, CDR1 is MDHEN and CDR2 SYDVKM. The CDR3 extends over 12 amino acids. Worth noting for this clone: Its antigen is still unknown.

The method was immunoSEQ multiplex PCR; TCRdb's version includes in-frame clones alone and lacks a portion of them. The table has about 22,000 clones, 94% seen once. The chain is built from TRBV28 and TRBJ1-2; D uncertain. The source of this sequence is a boy aged 10-17 years with focal cortical dysplasia and intractable seizures. The starting material was peripheral blood, obtained at surgery. CDR3 protein: CASSLSIQGYTF. The CDR3 coding sequence is TGTGCCAGCAGTTTATCCATCCAGGGCTACACCTTC.